This T cell receptor beta chain is drawn from a study of T cells in Graves' hyperthyroidism and ophthalmopathy (dated by TCRdb to 2018 to 2020). In the study overall: Peripheral blood samples were taken at initial diagnosis, before any treatment was given. The approximately 90 discovery patients were divided at random into training and test sets in a 7:3 ratio. Prospective prediction of ophthalmopathy was tested in an independent validation cohort of approximately 19 hyperthyroidism patients and around 16 patients who later progressed to ophthalmopathy. The paper reports TCR Vbeta CDR3 sequencing of 140 or so peripheral blood samples: under 45 ophthalmopathy, under 85 hyperthyroidism and 17 progressor patients. In addition, the study compared T-cell repertoires in thyroid tissue and in blood from roughly six Graves' hyperthyroidism patients. After blood sampling, hyperthyroidism patients were treated with methimazole at a starting dose of 30 mg daily, and ophthalmopathy patients were treated with high-dose intravenous methylprednisolone. TCR V-J signatures able to tell the groups apart were searched for in a discovery cohort of 90 to 100 patients, of whom over 40 had Graves' ophthalmopathy and about 60 had stable Graves' hyperthyroidism.

Amplification of TCR beta CDR3 regions was carried out from RNA transcripts. The TCR CDR3 was subjected to a first round of RT-PCR using the HTBI primer set and the Qiagen OneStep RT-PCR kit. A second multiplex PCR round built the libraries, followed by size selection and purification. Sequencing of the libraries was done on an Illumina HiSeq2000 using paired-end 100 bp reads. In the original analysis: Raw data were processed with SOAPnuke, discarding reads with adapters, uncalled bases, mean Phred below 15, or no exact constant-primer or identifier match. COPE v1.2.5 was used to merge the high-quality paired reads, and each unique nucleotide sequence was defined as a clonotype. MiTCR v1.1 was used to align the clonotypes against IMGT TRBV, TRBD and TRBJ reference segments. The analysis was restricted to V-J combinations with a frequency above 0.0001, which together covered 98% to 99.2% of the repertoires. The TCS score was defined as F50 (clonal expansion) divided by E x V (chaos), with BLOSUM62-based TCRdist calculated between CDR3 peptides within each V-J. Welch's t-statistics and random forest reduced roughly 500 V-J features to some 14, which were used in a naive Bayes classifier (R e1071). In TCRdb, the public reads were trimmed at Q25 with fastp and aligned with MiXCR, with productive beta chains retained. Records with the same CDR3 protein are collapsed into one entry carrying the most frequent genes and DNA. The V and J calls reflect TCRdb's pipeline rather than the authors' work. This sample holds more than 350,000 distinct CDR3 sequences; more than 12% were observed only once. The top ten clones comprise approximately 29% of the sample.

Study-wide findings and limitations: A model built on a 13 V-J signature distinguished ophthalmopathy from stable hyperthyroidism, reaching 87.88% sensitivity and approximately 81% specificity in cross-validation and 80%/75% in testing. In validation, progression to ophthalmopathy was predicted by the model with 70.59% sensitivity and around 75% specificity, a median of approximately 6.5 months before onset. Most expanded thyroid clonotypes (frequency above 0.001) were also detected in blood, a finding suggesting that blood repertoires may reflect thyroid immune responses. No statistical method was used to fix the sample size in advance, and group allocation was not hidden from the investigators.

V loses 2 bases, J loses 0 bases, and the germline ends lie 7 bases apart. Reading the germline V gene gives CDR1 SGHTA and CDR2 FQGTGA. The CDR3 spans 14 residues, from the cysteine through the phenylalanine. Only the CDR3 part of the read is kept: 42 bases, read in frame from the first base. This clonotype was counted ten times or more. Its cognate antigen has yet to be identified. The record has no base qualities; no much larger clone is one base away. Graves' hyperthyroidism was defined as stable when no progression to ophthalmopathy occurred over 18 months of follow-up. Hyperthyroidism patients were aged 18 to 65 years and newly diagnosed, with disease duration of less than 2 months. Any patient with an uncontrolled infection, another autoimmune disease, pregnancy or lactation was excluded. Diagnoses were based on clinical symptoms, serum thyroxine and TRAb, thyroid ultrasound and orbital computed tomography. Ficoll-Paque density gradient centrifugation was used to isolate PBMCs from approximately 11 ml of fresh peripheral blood. Total RNA was extracted with Trizol reagent, and quality was checked on an Agilent 2100 Bioanalyzer.

The sample taken for sequencing was blood. The chain is assembled from TRBV7-3 and TRBJ2-5; a confident D gene designation cannot be given. The receptor was derived from a woman in her 30s with Graves' hyperthyroidism. The bases read TGTGCCAGCAGCTTATCGTCCAACCAAGAGACCCAGTACTTC. This is translated as CASSLSSNQETQYF. Reference TRBV7-3 and TRBJ2-5 genes cover what lies past the CDR3, so the full variable domain is GAGVSQTPSNKVTEKGKYVELRCDPISGHTALYWYRQSLGQGPEFLIYFQGTGAADDSGLPNDRFFAVRPEGSVSTLKIQRTERGDSAVYLCASSLSSNQETQYFGPGTRLLVL.